Following are 6 T cell receptor beta chains from one sample sequenced in a study of blood T cells in healthy people across ages. A sample-barcoded 5' primer and a J-beta primer mix were used in a second PCR of roughly 7 to 12 cycles. TCRdb reanalysed the 5' RACE reads using MiXCR and keeps one entry per CDR3 protein. Here the sample spans over 1,200,000 distinct CDR3 sequences, 55% to 75% being singletons. The sample comprised blood. Every receptor here comes from a man younger than 35 in good health.

This chain joins TRBV7-8 and TRBJ1-5; D uncertain. The CDR3 loop spans 14 amino acids. Per the germline V gene, CDR1 is SGHVS and CDR2 is FQNEAQ. The V and J ends lost 5 bases and 7 bases respectively, with 15 bases between them. In DNA form, the CDR3 reads TGTGCCAGCAGCGACCCCAGTGCGGCCCAGCCCCAGCATTTT. It codes for CASSDPSAAQPQHF.

The chain is built from TRBV5-1 and TRBJ1-1; D is unclear. Germline V gene sequence: CDR1 SGHRS, CDR2 YFSETQ. Deletions cut 0 bases from V and 4 bases from J, with 13 bases between. The CDR3 loop spans 15 amino acids. DNA for the CDR3: TGCGCCAGCAGCTTGGAAGCGGATTTCGGCACTGAAGCTTTCTTT. It translates to CASSLEADFGTEAFF.

In this sample, this clonotype turned up a few times. As DNA, the CDR3 is TGTGCCAGCACCGGGAGGGACAGGGCCTCCTACGAGCAGTACTTC. Translating it yields CASTGRDRASYEQYF. The chain is built from TRBV11-1 and TRBJ2-7, with D tentatively TRBD1 (9 bases). Trimming shortened V by 7 bases and J by 0 bases, and 16 bases separated the two germline ends. The CDR3 consists of 15 residues. Germline loops: CDR1 SGHAT, CDR2 FQDESV (reference sequence).

CDR3 bases: TGTGCCAGCAGACTCGGCCCCGGACAGCCCTACGAGCAGTACTTC. It codes for CASRLGPGQPYEQYF. The chain is built from TRBV27 and TRBJ2-7, with D possibly being TRBD1 (6 bases). The V end lost 6 bases, the J end lost 2 bases, and 17 bases lay between the germline ends. Germline lookup yields CDR1 MNHEY and CDR2 SMNVEV (reference sequence). CDR3 length equals 15 residues.

This clonotype was seen a single time. V is TRBV5-1 and J is TRBJ1-1; unclear D gene. The V end was cut by 3 bases, the J end by 7 bases, with 13 bases between. CDR3 length equals 13 residues. Germline CDR1 SGHRS, CDR2 YFSETQ. For the CDR3, the DNA is TGCGCCAGCAGCTCACACAGTAATTATGAAGCTTTCTTT. This gives the protein CASSSHSNYEAFF.

V is TRBV12-3 or TRBV12-4 and J is TRBJ2-3; weak D call: TRBD2 (5 bases). CDR3 length equals 16 residues. V lost 2 bases and J 0 bases, leaving 12 bases between the germline ends. The CDR3 nucleotides are TGTGCCAGCAGTTTATACTTAGCGCCTAGCACAGATACGCAGTATTTT. Translating it yields CASSLYLAPSTDTQYF.